Below, one T cell receptor (beta chain) is given with its context. Its antigen is currently unknown. Germline loops: CDR1 DFQATT, CDR2 SNEGSKA (reference sequence). V shed 6 bases, J shed 3 bases, and the junction held 8 bases outside the gene matches. The CDR3 runs to 14 residues. Stated treatment: roughly 10-day PBMC culture with coronavirus spike peptide pools or control peptides (ViraFEST assay). The data were obtained in a study of vaccination and CD4 T cells after COVID-19. Sequence data for DNA of cultured CD4+ T cells were generated by the Oncomine TCR Beta short-read assay. Each CDR3 protein is one row after TCRdb ran MiXCR on the PCR reads. This sample yields about 14,000 distinct CDR3 sequences, of which roughly 58% are seen a single time; 7.5% to 9.5% belongs to the top ten.

V and J are TRBV20-1 and TRBJ2-3, with 8 bases identical to TRBD1. Material: CD4+ T cells from blood, cultured in vitro, obtained before SARS-CoV-2 vaccination. This clonotype was sampled from a human donor who had recovered from COVID-19. The CDR3 bases are TGCAGTGCCGAGGACAGGGCTGGGACAGATACGCAGTATTTT. It specifies CSAEDRAGTDTQYF.